This note documents a single T cell receptor (beta chain) sequence. Clones were sequenced by immunoSEQ multiplex PCR, and TCRdb holds only the in-frame ones, with some missing. The sample lists tens of thousands of clones; about 90% were seen once. These data originate in a study of OX40 agonist ivuxolimab in advanced cancers. The sequencing used CD4+ or CD8+ T cells sorted from blood, collected in a trial of the OX40 agonist ivuxolimab. The origin of this receptor is an adult with an advanced solid tumor such as melanoma, head and neck, liver or kidney cancer.

The CDR3 coding sequence is TGTGCCAGCAGTAGGGGCCTGGGAGAGACCCAGTACTTC. Encoded protein: CASSRGLGETQYF. The rearrangement joins TRBV28 to TRBJ2-5, with D maybe TRBD1 (5 bases). The CDR3 is 13 residues long. The germline V gene has CDR1 MDHEN and CDR2 SYDVKM. The V and J ends lost 5 bases and 4 bases respectively, with 11 bases between them.